This T cell receptor beta chain was profiled in a study of blood T cell repertoires in COVID-19. Study-wide background: Samples representing acute and convalescent COVID-19 were sourced from the United States, Italy and Spain. The cDNA or gDNA used as material had been derived from T cells, B-cell-depleted T cells, or PBMCs.

In the study's own analysis: Amplification of reference gene primers provided the estimated nucleated cell counts. The data were produced by immunoSEQ multiplex PCR, yet TCRdb's version contains in-frame clones alone and is incomplete. D and trimming come from the DNA, and the V and J calls and clone size come from that table. The sample yields around 440,000 clones, approximately 89% seen once. This clone was recorded once. The source of this sequence is a woman in her forties or fifties with COVID-19, enrolled during active disease. The sequenced material came from peripheral blood.

The CDR3 region is CASSLVGARLEKLFF. The CDR3 coding sequence is TGCGCCAGCAGCTTGGTGGGGGCCCGACTTGAAAAACTGTTTTTT. The gene calls are TRBV5-1 and TRBJ1-4; a possible D gene is TRBD1 (6 bases). The CDR3 extends over 15 amino acids. Germline V CDR1 and CDR2: SGHRS, YFSETQ. Trimming took 0 bases from V and 7 from J, leaving 13 bases between them.